This T cell receptor (beta chain) appears in the sequencing data of a study of control samples from healthy donors and cancer patients. Data came from immunoSEQ multiplex PCR; TCRdb stores just in-frame clones and leaves some out. The sample yields roughly 120,000 clones, 90% seen once. V lost 3 bases, J lost 0 bases, and 7 bases lay in between. Germline V gives CDR1 SEHNR, CDR2 FQNEAQ (reference sequence). The CDR3 has 14 amino acids. The chain has TRBV7-9 and TRBJ2-3; D ambiguous. The TCR was taken from a human donor in good health. The donor label of this sample is uncertain. What was sequenced was blood. The CDR3 reads CASSLGKSTDTQYF. For the CDR3, the DNA is TGTGCCAGCAGCTTGGGTAAAAGCACAGATACGCAGTATTTT.